This T cell receptor beta chain came from a study of spatial heterogeneity in lung cancer. In the study overall: Any follow-up PBMC samples that were available went on to be sequenced, and the median time to follow-up was two to three years after resection.

This CDR3 region has 15 residues. Germline-derived CDR1 and CDR2 are MDHEN and SYDVKM. With V trimmed by 5 bases and J by 13 bases, 16 bases remained unmatched. The time point is: blood at routine non-recurrence follow-up after resection. TCRdb reprocessed the 5' RACE reads via MiXCR and lists one record per CDR3 protein. Among around 70,000 distinct CDR3 sequences listed, about 9.5% were seen once. This clonotype turned up a few times. The clonotype was recovered from a female donor with early-stage non-small cell lung cancer. The sample was PBMCs, taken at follow-up. The J gene is TRBJ2-4, the V gene TRBV28; TRBD2 matches at 8 bases. In nucleotides, the CDR3 is TGTGCCAGCAGTGGGTTCCTCGTTTCCGGGAGGGTCCAGTACTTC. The encoded protein is CASSGFLVSGRVQYF. Together with reference TRBV28 and TRBJ2-4, the CDR3 gives the full variable domain: DVKVTQSSRYLVKRTGEKVFLECVQDMDHENMFWYRQDPGLGLRLIYFSYDVKMKEKGDIPEGYSVSREKKERFSLILESASTNQTSMYLCASSGFLVSGRVQYFGAGTRLSVL.